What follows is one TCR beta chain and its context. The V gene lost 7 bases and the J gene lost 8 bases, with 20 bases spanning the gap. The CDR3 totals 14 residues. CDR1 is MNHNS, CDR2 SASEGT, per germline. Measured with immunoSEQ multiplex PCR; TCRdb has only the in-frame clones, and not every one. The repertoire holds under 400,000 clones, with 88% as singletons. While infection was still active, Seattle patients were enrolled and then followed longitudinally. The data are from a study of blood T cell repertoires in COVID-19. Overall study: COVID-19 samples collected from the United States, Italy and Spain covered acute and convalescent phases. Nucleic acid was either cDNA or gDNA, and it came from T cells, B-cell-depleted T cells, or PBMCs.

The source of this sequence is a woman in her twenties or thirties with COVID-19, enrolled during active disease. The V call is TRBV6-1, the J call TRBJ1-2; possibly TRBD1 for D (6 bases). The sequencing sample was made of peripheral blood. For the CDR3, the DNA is TGTGCCAGCACCTCCCAAAAGGGGGTGCGGGGCTACACCTTC. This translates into CASTSQKGVRGYTF.